This record looks at one T cell receptor beta chain sequence and its context. These data are taken from a study of blood T cells in healthy people across ages. The CDR3 consists of 13 residues. The ends lost 6 bases at V and 9 bases at J; junction bases unmatched: 10. Germline values: CDR1 DFQATT, CDR2 SNEGSKA (reference sequence). Combining a sample-barcoded 5' primer with a J-beta primer mix, a second PCR ran for roughly 7 to 11 cycles. Through a template-switch adaptor with 12 random nucleotides, each cDNA molecule received a tag. The yield of each sample was at least 3 million CDR3-containing paired-end reads. TCRdb redid the calling of the 5' RACE reads with MiXCR, one entry per CDR3 protein. The sample lists some 1.5 million distinct CDR3 sequences, approximately 42% seen once, with about 3.8% in the top ten. Every participating donor contributed approximately 9.5 milliliters of peripheral blood through a draw. Samples each had at least 5.5 micrograms of total RNA extracted.

What was sequenced was blood. The V gene is TRBV20-1, the J gene TRBJ2-1, with 8 nucleotides matching TRBD2. This receptor was obtained from a woman aged 18-29 years in good health. The CDR3 DNA follows: TGCAGTGCCCCGGAGGGGACTAGAAGTGAGCAGTTCTTC. Encoded protein: CSAPEGTRSEQFF.